This record covers a single T cell receptor beta chain. The count of this clone is one. It has no known antigen specificity. No base quality values were provided; no much bigger clone lies one nucleotide off. The data are from a study of cytomegalovirus exposure and HLA in healthy donors (dated by TCRdb to about 2017). General notes on the study: An earlier analysis of about 560 of the donors reported approximately 300 Gb of sequence data and 90 million to 120 million unique TCR beta sequences obtained from approximately 180 million T cells. Rather than drawing on any new phenotypic data, the later analysis identified candidate immune exposures from TCR beta sequences and the way those sequences occurred across donors. To study patterns of TCR occurrence, a later analysis re-analyzed previously published TCR beta repertoires from around 700 donors and added high-resolution HLA genotyping. An earlier analysis of 587 of the donors applied high-throughput TCR beta sequencing to assess whether each TCR beta V gene segment acted as functional or pseudogenic. Among about 410 genotyped donors of the cohort, an average of approximately 240,000 unique TCR beta nucleotide sequences was sequenced per donor, of which roughly 18% were non-productive. All discovery cohort repertoires had been generated on a single sequencing platform. The number of typed donors differed by locus: roughly 620-630 for A, B, C, DRB1 and DQB1; 522 for DQA1; some 590 for DPA1; and approximately 450 for DPB1. HLA typing covered class I and class II loci at four-digit resolution. Of the 350 to 450 genotyped donors, about 84% fell in the genetic ancestry cluster associated with self-reported Caucasian donors. Because of strong linkage in the cohort, five DR-DQ haplotypes were treated as single units for association and clustering. Alongside the repertoire data, information on donor age, sex, ethnicity and CMV serostatus was compiled. The study used immunosequencing to profile the T cell repertoires of some 600 subjects and linked those repertoires to cytomegalovirus serostatus. Genome-wide SNP genotypes for about 55% of the roughly 670 donors were used in a later genetic analysis, which treated that subset as a discovery cohort. An early release that covered roughly 600 HLA-typed donors contained around 300 gigabases of sequencing data and about 93 million unique TCR sequences. In addition to the first cohort of 650 to 750 subjects, a separate validation cohort of 120 different subjects was used. The study combined high-throughput TCR immunosequencing, statistical association of individual TCRs with disease status, and machine learning to predict cytomegalovirus infection status. The study aimed to test whether signatures of past pathogen exposure could be identified by cataloging public T cell receptors. What the research found in general, with its limitations: When HLA alleles, especially DR and DQ, strongly co-occurred, TCR associations were difficult to assign to individual alleles. According to a later genetic analysis, donors in an Asian-associated ancestry cluster had fewer N-insertions in productive TCRs than the roughly 660-donor mean. The 87-base-pair reads could not distinguish some IMGT-functional V segments, including TRBV6-2 and TRBV6-3, so those segments were excluded. In a later analysis, HLA-associated TCR beta chains showed more clonal expansion and lower generation probabilities than non-associated chains that were equally common. CMV serostatus was the only immune exposure information available for the cohort. Because counts were too low, some 17 rarely observed V segments, including chromosome 9 orphons, were excluded from the earlier analysis of around 590 of the donors. Several of the top co-occurrence clusters appeared to be linked to parvovirus B19, influenza, CMV and Epstein-Barr virus, according to a later analysis. A further reported finding was that TCR beta sequences accurately predicted the HLA-A and HLA-B alleles for most subjects in the first cohort. A later genetic analysis associated a missense DCLRE1C variant with V-gene and J-gene trimming of TCR beta chains, and an independent cohort replicated the association. It was suggested by the authors that the approach could potentially be generalized to other disease states and immunological phenotypes. In vitro tests confirmed that three of the cytomegalovirus-associated TCR beta chains recognize cytomegalovirus antigens. In an earlier analysis of around 500 of the donors, most TCR beta V segments appeared in productive rearrangements about 90% or about 30% of the time, broadly matching IMGT annotations. Most TCR sequences were seen in very few donors, while some public TCRs were found in many individuals. A cluster of highly shared sequence variants was judged likely to be a technical artifact of the sequencing pipeline. Linkage disequilibrium might explain the correlated functional status among segregating V segments, but an unknown experimental factor could not be ruled out. At a false discovery rate of 0.05, a later analysis linked 15,000 to 20,000 TCR beta sequences to specific HLA alleles. In a later analysis, TCR association rates were found to vary across HLA loci, with the most associated TCRs seen for DRB1 alleles and the fewest for HLA-C alleles. In this cohort, only TCR beta chains were sequenced, and detectable features were limited by the absence of alpha or paired-chain data. Roughly uniform sequencing depth across donors was assumed in presence/absence analyses, although this assumption may not hold. The study listed 150 to 200 TCR beta chains as associated with cytomegalovirus. HLA typing was unavailable for some donors at each locus, so association tests used only the typed subset. In a later analysis, most CMV-associated TCR beta chains were found to appear HLA-restricted, with HLA associations seemingly driven largely by CMV exposure. The classifier was reported to diagnose cytomegalovirus status with high specificity and sensitivity in both the original and validation cohorts.

The CDR3 goes from the cysteine to the phenylalanine over 13 residues. The DNA shown is the 39-base CDR3, in frame from base 1. Unmatched junction bases come to 7, with V trimmed by 5 bases and J by 5 bases. From a lookup of the germline V gene, CDR1 and CDR2 are SQVTM and ANQGSEA. The cohort consisted of hundreds of healthy bone marrow donors. All cohort members were sampled while nominally healthy, although unrecorded immune exposures were likely present. The donor tested CMV seropositive, placing the donor among the approximately 290 seropositive members of the cohort. A peripheral blood sample was provided by each donor, and peripheral blood mononuclear cells were used for TCR beta sequencing. The Qiagen DNeasy Blood Extraction Kit was used to extract genomic DNA from the blood cell samples. The protocol used for the library was the immunoSEQ multiplex PCR assay. For the multiplex PCR, a mixture combining 60 forward primers for TCR Vbeta segments and 13 reverse primers for TCR Jbeta segments was used. The CDR3 region of rearranged TCR beta genes was amplified from genomic DNA by a multiplex PCR assay. The Illumina HiSeq System was used to sequence the amplified TCR beta libraries as 87-base-pair reads. The authors processed their data as follows. In a later analysis, tens of millions of unique TCR beta chains were counted across the approximately 620 repertoires, and about 10 million of these chains were shared by at least two donors. Raw reads were error-corrected and collapsed into unique sequences with a nearest-neighbor algorithm that merged closely related sequences to remove PCR and sequencing errors. Alignment of CDR3 sequences to IMGT reference sequences was used to assign V, D and J gene segments. For a sequence to be retained, a match of at least six nucleotides was required to both a V gene segment and a J gene segment. A rearrangement was called productive if the CDR3 had no stop codons and remained in frame with V and J, and every other rearrangement was called non-productive. Following IMGT convention, CDR3 was defined as the stretch from the second conserved V-encoded cysteine up to the conserved J-encoded phenylalanine. The earlier analysis of about 570 of the donors excluded any sequence lacking an unambiguous match to a single V gene segment. An earlier analysis of 500 to 600 of the donors classified V segments as functional when productive rearrangements were above 56.7% and as segregating when the standard deviation between donors was above 5%. A statistical classification framework was developed to diagnose cytomegalovirus status using the catalog of TCR beta chain sequences. V and J gene assignment, in a later analysis, came from comparing TCR nucleotide sequences with IMGT/GENE-DB human TR gene sequences. The TCRdist pipeline was used in a later analysis to assign CDR3 sequences and most-parsimonious VDJ recombination scenarios. In a later analysis, each TCR beta chain was defined by its CDR3 amino acid sequence together with its V-gene family, and reads without a unique V-gene family were excluded. As a way to deal with suspected cross-contamination and a sequencing artifact, a later analysis dropped 450 to 600 nucleotide sequences that were highly shared and had low generation probability. For each public chain, a later analysis derived a clonal expansion index from normalized ranks of inferred template counts within each repertoire. A later analysis computed generation probabilities with a VDJ recombination model fitted to out-of-frame rearrangements, and checked the results against IGoR. In a later analysis, TCR-TCR, TCR-HLA and TCR-CMV co-occurrence was scored with hypergeometric tests, and a repertoire-size bias correction was applied to TCR pairs. A later analysis estimated false discovery rates by permuting HLA or CMV assignments 20 times. In a later analysis, co-occurring TCRs were grouped using DBSCAN, and TCRdist sequence similarity was added for clustering within HLA-allele-positive subsets. Repertoires with fewer than 30,000 or more than 120,000 public chains, plus five repertoires with anomalous nucleotide sharing, were excluded from co-occurrence clustering. TCRdb retrieved this table from immuneACCESS and kept in-frame rearrangements only. Not all clones are present; in checked studies, unresolved V genes account for under half, and no reason is known for the remainder. V and J calls and clone size come straight from that table; D and trimming were deduced from the DNA. The table for this sample lists over 150,000 clones; roughly three quarters of them were counted only once. The ten largest clones add up to less than 15% of the sample.

This chain is built from TRBV29-1 and TRBJ2-5; TRBD2 aligns with 8 central bases. What was sequenced was PBMCs. This clonotype was sampled from a woman aged 45 to 65 in good health and CMV-seropositive. The CDR3: CSVPPSGGETQYF. The nucleotide sequence is TGCAGCGTTCCACCGAGCGGGGGTGAGACCCAGTACTTC.